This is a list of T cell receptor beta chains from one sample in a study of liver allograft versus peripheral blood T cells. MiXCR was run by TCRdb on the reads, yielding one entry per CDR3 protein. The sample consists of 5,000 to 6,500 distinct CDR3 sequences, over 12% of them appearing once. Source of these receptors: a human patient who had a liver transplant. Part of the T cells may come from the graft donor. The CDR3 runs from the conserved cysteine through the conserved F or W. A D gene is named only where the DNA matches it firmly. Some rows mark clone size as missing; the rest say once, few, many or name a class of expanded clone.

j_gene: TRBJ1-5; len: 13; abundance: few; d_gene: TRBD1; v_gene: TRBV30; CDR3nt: TGTGCCTGGAGTAGGGACAGCTTACAGCCCCAGCATTTT; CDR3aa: CAWSRDSLQPQHF
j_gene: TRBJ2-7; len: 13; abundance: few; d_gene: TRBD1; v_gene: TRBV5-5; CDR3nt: TGTGCCAGCAGCGGACAGGGATGGTACGAGCAGTACTTC; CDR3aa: CASSGQGWYEQYF
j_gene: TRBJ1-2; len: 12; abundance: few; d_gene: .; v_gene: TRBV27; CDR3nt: TGTGCCAGCAGAGGGCAGCCCTATGGCTACACCTTC; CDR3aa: CASRGQPYGYTF
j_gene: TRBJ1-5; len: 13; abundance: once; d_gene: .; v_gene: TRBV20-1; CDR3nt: TGCAGTGCTAGATGGGGGTTCCGATCGCCCCAGCATTTT; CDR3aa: CSARWGFRSPQHF
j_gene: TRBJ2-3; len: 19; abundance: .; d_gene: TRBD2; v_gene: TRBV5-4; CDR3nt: TGTGCCAGCAGCTTGGAGGGACTAGCGGGAGTTCCCTTGACAGATACGCAGTATTTT; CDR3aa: CASSLEGLAGVPLTDTQYF
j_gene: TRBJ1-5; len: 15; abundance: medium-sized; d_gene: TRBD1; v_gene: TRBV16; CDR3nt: TGTGCCAGCAGCCAATCGGTCAGGGGGAACCAGCCCCAGCATTTT; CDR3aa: CASSQSVRGNQPQHF
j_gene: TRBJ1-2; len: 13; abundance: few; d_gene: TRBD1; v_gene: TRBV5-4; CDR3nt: TGTGCCAGCAGTTTGGACAGGGGAAGAGGCTACACCTTC; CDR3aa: CASSLDRGRGYTF
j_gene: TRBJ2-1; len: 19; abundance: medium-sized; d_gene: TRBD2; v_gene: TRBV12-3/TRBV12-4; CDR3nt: TGTGCCAGCAGTTTGTCAGGACTAGCGGGAGCAGAAGCGTACAATGAGCAGTTCTTC; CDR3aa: CASSLSGLAGAEAYNEQFF
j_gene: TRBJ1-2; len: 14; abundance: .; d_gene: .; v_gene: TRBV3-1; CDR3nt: TGTGCCAGCAGCCATGGTTACGGTAACTATGGCTACACCTTC; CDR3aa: CASSHGYGNYGYTF
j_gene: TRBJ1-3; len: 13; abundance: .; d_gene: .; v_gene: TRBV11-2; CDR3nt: TGTGCCAGCAGGACAGCCTCTGGAAACACCATATATTTT; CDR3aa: CASRTASGNTIYF
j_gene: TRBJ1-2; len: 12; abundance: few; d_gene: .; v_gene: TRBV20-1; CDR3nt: TGCAAATTAGCGGGGGGAAACTATGGCTACACCTTC; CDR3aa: CKLAGGNYGYTF